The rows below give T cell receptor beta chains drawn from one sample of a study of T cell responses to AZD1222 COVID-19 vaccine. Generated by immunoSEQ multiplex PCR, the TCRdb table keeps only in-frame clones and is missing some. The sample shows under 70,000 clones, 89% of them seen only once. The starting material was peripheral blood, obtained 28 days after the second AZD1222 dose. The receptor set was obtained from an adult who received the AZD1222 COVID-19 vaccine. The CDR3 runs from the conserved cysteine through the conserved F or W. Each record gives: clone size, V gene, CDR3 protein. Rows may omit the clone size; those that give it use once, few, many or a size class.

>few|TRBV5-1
CASEPFSGRHNEQFF
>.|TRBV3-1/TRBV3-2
CASRFGANTGELFF
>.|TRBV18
CASSPTQGNSPLHF
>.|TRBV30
CAWSPESGMNEQFF
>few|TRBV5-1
CASSLGLEVHEQFF
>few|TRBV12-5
CASGLPRGSGRGNTGELFF
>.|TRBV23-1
CASSPDDTEAFF
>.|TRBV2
CATGGRLGNYGYTF
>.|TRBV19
CASSAIAGVETGELFF
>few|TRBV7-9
CASSVVASGRYNEQFF
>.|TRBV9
CASSAAETPNTEAFF
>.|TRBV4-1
CASSQGRDSGFTDTQYF
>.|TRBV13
CASSLAGRANEQFF
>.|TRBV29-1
CSVVVGQATEAFF
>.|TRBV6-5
CASRSGTTEAFF
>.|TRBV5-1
CASSSSGAQIETQYF
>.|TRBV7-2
CAIPGLAVSAWTGELFF
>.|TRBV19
CAAQGLSYGYTF
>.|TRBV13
CASSLGSGSETQYF
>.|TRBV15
CATSRGIQGAHGYTF
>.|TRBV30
CAWKGSGTFTDTQYF
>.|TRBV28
CASSFIGNTIYF
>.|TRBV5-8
CASSFSGTGAQRETQYF
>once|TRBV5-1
CASSGVSYNEQFF
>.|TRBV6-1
CASSERGQGANTGELFF
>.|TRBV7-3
CASSFRVNTEAFF
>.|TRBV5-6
CASSLADRRSTDTQYF
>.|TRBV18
CASSPSGVYEQYF
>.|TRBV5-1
CASSSYSGLAGNEQFF